The rows below give T cell receptor beta chains drawn from one sample of a study of cytomegalovirus exposure and HLA in healthy donors. Some clones are missing from TCRdb's copy, which holds only in-frame ones; the method was immunoSEQ multiplex PCR. The sample has 110,000 to 150,000 clones; 80% are singletons. The sequenced sample consisted of PBMCs. Receptors originate from a male donor in good health and CMV-seropositive. Each CDR3 is given without its conserved first and last residue. Size values are once, few and many counts, or a class for expanded clones, and some rows have none.

TRBV6-1	-	ATPGGATEETQY
TRBV4-2	-	ASSPTSGATQQETQY
TRBV9	-	ASSVGTGGALTSGNTIY
TRBV9	once	ASMGYPGDTQY
TRBV9	-	ASSVGDRGSYEQY
TRBV28	-	ASSLGRGWQETQY
TRBV11-2	-	ASSLTSGGLTAYEQY
TRBV7-9	-	ASSLGTGVETDTQY
TRBV14	-	ASSPPGLYFTDTQY
TRBV7-8	few	ASSLPATGGAKVSGELF
TRBV2	-	ASSDYRRTSYGYT
TRBV27	few	ASSSDWMQETQY